This record covers a single TCR beta chain. The data were taken from a study of control samples from healthy donors and cancer patients. Assay used: immunoSEQ multiplex PCR; TCRdb lists only in-frame clones, some missing. The sample has a few hundred thousand clones; 90% are singletons. The sequence derives from a man in his forties with head and neck cancer. The sample comprised PBMCs.

The CDR3 DNA sequence: TGCGCCAGCCTAGCGGGGTTGCACGAGCAGTACTTC. Translated: CASLAGLHEQYF. The gene calls are TRBV10-2 and TRBJ2-7; TRBD2 matches at 9 bases. After removal of 8 bases from V and 5 bases from J, the junction contained 4 bases not matched to a gene. The germline gives CDR1 WSHSY, CDR2 SAAADI. CDR3 length: 12 residues.